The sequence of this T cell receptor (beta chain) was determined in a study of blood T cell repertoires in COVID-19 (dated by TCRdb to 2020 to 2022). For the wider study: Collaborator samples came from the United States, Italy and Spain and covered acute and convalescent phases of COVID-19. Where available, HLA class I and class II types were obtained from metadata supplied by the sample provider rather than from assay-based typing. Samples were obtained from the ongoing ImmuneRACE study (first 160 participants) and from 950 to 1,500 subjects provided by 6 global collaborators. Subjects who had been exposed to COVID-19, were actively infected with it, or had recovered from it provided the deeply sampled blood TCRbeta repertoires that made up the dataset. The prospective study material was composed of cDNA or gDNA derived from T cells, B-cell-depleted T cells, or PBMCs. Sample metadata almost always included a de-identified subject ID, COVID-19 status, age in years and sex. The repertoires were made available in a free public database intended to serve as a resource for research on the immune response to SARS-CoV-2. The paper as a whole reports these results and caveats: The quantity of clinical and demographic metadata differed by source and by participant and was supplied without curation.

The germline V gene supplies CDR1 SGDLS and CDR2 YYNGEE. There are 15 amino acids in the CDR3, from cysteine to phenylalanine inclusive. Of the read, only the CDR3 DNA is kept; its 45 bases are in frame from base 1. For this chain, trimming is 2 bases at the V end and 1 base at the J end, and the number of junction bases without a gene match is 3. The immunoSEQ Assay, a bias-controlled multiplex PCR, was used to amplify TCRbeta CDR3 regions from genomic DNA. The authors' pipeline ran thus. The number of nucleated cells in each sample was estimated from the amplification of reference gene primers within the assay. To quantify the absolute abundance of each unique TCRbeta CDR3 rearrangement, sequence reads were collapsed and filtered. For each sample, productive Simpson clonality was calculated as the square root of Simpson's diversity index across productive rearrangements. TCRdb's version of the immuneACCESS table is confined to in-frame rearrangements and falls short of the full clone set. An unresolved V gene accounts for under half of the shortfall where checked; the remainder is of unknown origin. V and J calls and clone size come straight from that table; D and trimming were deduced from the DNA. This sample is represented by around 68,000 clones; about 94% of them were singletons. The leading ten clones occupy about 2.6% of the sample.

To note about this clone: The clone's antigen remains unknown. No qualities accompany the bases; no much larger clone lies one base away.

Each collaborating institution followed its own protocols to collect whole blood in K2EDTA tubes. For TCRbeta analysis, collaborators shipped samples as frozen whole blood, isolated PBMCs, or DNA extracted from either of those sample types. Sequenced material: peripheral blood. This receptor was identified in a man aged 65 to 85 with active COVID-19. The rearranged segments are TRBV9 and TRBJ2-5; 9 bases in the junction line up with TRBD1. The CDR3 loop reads CASSVTGGPQETQYF. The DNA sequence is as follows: TGTGCCAGCAGCGTCACAGGGGGCCCCCAAGAGACCCAGTACTTC.